These 20 T cell receptor beta chains came from one sample sequenced in a study of T cells in Graves' hyperthyroidism and ophthalmopathy (dated by TCRdb to about 2019). Libraries came from multiplex PCR. Sequencer: Illumina HiSeq 2000. TCR beta CDR3 regions were amplified from RNA transcripts. A first-round RT-PCR of the TCR CDR3 used the HTBI primer set with the Qiagen OneStep RT-PCR kit. TCRdb trimmed public reads at Q25 via fastp, called clones via MiXCR and kept in-frame beta chains. Duplicate CDR3 protein sequences are folded into a single record with the most common DNA and genes. The sample has under 250,000 distinct CDR3 sequences on record, approximately 23% of them singletons. The ten largest account for roughly 40% of the sample. Input material: blood. The source of these receptors is a middle-aged woman with Graves' ophthalmopathy.

This clonotype was seen many times. The chain has TRBV29-1 and TRBJ1-5; TRBD1 might be the D (6 bases). Between the trimmed V and J ends, which lost 4 bases and 7 bases, there was a span of 14 bases. The CDR3 is made up of 13 amino acids. CDR1 is SQVTM, CDR2 ANQGSEA, per germline. The DNA for the CDR3 is TGCAGCGTTGCTCAGGGGATAGAACAGCCCCAGCATTTT. As protein: CSVAQGIEQPQHF.

Many counts were recorded for this clonotype. This chain uses TRBV27 with TRBJ2-2; D is tentatively TRBD1 or TRBD2 (5 bases each). Germline V gene data show CDR1 as MNHEY and CDR2 as SMNVEV (reference sequence). The CDR3 is 15 residues long. V lost 10 bases to trimming and J lost 2 bases, with 17 bases between them. CDR3 residues: CATPRGRANTGELFF. The CDR3 DNA sequence: TGTGCCACCCCTCGGGGACGGGCAAACACCGGGGAGCTGTTTTTT.

The table lists this clonotype with many counts. The CDR3 is CASSLAAGVTGELFF. CDR3 coding DNA: TGTGCCAGCAGCTTAGCAGCGGGAGTCACCGGGGAGCTGTTTTTT. The chain couples TRBV7-2 to TRBJ2-2, with 8 positions matching TRBD2. The ends lost 0 bases at V and 4 bases at J; junction bases unmatched: 1. Germline V gives CDR1 SGHTA, CDR2 FQGNSA. This CDR3 is 15 amino acids long.

Concerning this clonotype itself: With a much larger clone just one base away, this may be a read error. The rearrangement uses TRBV11-2 and TRBJ1-6; no reliable D call. The CDR3 length is 13 residues. Germline V CDR1 and CDR2: SGHAT, FQNNGV. The V and J ends lost 5 bases and 9 bases respectively, with 11 bases between them. CDR3: CASSPDWFSPLHF. In DNA, the CDR3 is TGTGCCAGCAGCCCAGACTGGTTTTCACCCCTCCACTTT.

Ten or more counts support this clonotype. The rearrangement links TRBV15 to TRBJ2-2; 10 nucleotides match TRBD2. Trimming removed 2 bases from V and 6 bases from J; junction bases left unmatched: 12. The CDR3 contains 18 residues. Germline V gene sequence: CDR1 LNHNV, CDR2 YYDKDF (reference sequence). This CDR3 is CATSRNIIAGGRAGELFF. The CDR3 nucleotides read TGTGCCACCAGCAGAAATATTATAGCGGGAGGTAGGGCCGGGGAGCTGTTTTTT.

This clonotype was recorded many times. The chain recombines TRBV13 with TRBJ1-1; 7 bases match TRBD1. The CDR3 contains 14 residues. V lost 4 bases to trimming and J lost 4 bases; unmatched junction nucleotides: 6. Germline CDR1 and CDR2: PRHDT and FYEKMQ (reference sequence). In nucleotides, the CDR3 is TGTGCCAGCAGCTCCTACAGGGGCAGCACTGAAGCTTTCTTT. Its protein product is CASSSYRGSTEAFF.

This clonotype has at least ten counts. This rearrangement joins TRBV6-1 to TRBJ2-7; TRBD2 matches at 10 bases. This CDR3 is built from 15 residues. Germline lookup yields CDR1 MNHNS and CDR2 SASEGT. Trimming at V came to 7 bases and at J to 2 bases, leaving 8 bases not matched to a gene. The CDR3 loop is CASIPGLAEPYEQYF. DNA of the CDR3: TGTGCCAGCATTCCCGGACTAGCGGAACCCTACGAGCAGTACTTC.

This clonotype was seen repeatedly, ten times or more. V is TRBV2 and J is TRBJ2-2, with D hard to call. Trimming pared 8 bases from V and 2 bases from J, leaving 6 bases between. CDR3 length: 12 residues. Germline V lookup: CDR1 SNHLY, CDR2 FYNNEI. In nucleotides, the CDR3 is TGTGCCAGCGGGCGAAACACCGGGGAGCTGTTTTTT. The encoded protein is CASGRNTGELFF.

This clonotype was seen many times. The V and J genes are TRBV28 and TRBJ2-5, with D perhaps matching TRBD1 (6 bases). CDR3 length: 15 residues. The ends were cut back, 6 bases at V and 2 bases at J, with 16 bases in the middle. Germline V lookup: CDR1 MDHEN, CDR2 SYDVKM. The CDR3 protein is CASREQGIPQETQYF. The CDR3 DNA reads TGTGCCAGCAGAGAACAGGGAATCCCGCAAGAGACCCAGTACTTC.

This clonotype showed up many times. V is TRBV3-1 and J is TRBJ2-5; D not certain. Germline CDR1 and CDR2: LGHDT and YNNKEL (reference sequence). Trimming cost V 0 bases and J 10 bases, with 12 bases left between them. The CDR3 spans 13 residues. CDR3 sequence reads: CASSQEFAARQYF. The CDR3 DNA follows: TGTGCCAGCAGCCAAGAGTTCGCGGCCCGCCAGTACTTC.

This clonotype has at least ten counts. The chain recombines TRBV5-1 with TRBJ1-3, with D hard to call. Trimming shortened V by 1 base and J by 0 bases, and 20 bases separated the two germline ends. The CDR3 sequence is 19 residues long. In germline, CDR1 is SGHRS, CDR2 YFSETQ. This CDR3 is CASSLYSTNREFSGNTIYF. CDR3 sequence (DNA): TGCGCCAGCAGCTTGTACTCGACAAATCGGGAATTCTCTGGAAACACCATATATTTT.

This clonotype has at least ten counts. The chain carries TRBV28 and TRBJ2-7; 11 bases match TRBD2. V lost 2 bases to trimming and J lost 4 bases; unmatched junction nucleotides: 10. Germline V gene sequence: CDR1 MDHEN, CDR2 SYDVKM. This CDR3 comprises 17 residues. DNA of the CDR3: TGTGCCAGCAGTTTACCCCTACTAGCGGGAGAAAGGTACGAGCAGTACTTC. Encoded protein: CASSLPLLAGERYEQYF. The full variable domain, its missing parts supplied by reference TRBV28 and TRBJ2-7, is DVKVTQSSRYLVKRTGEKVFLECVQDMDHENMFWYRQDPGLGLRLIYFSYDVKMKEKGDIPEGYSVSREKKERFSLILESASTNQTSMYLCASSLPLLAGERYEQYFGPGTRLTVT.

This clonotype was recorded at least ten times. The chain joins TRBV20-1 to TRBJ1-5, with D perhaps TRBD1 (6 bases). CDR3 length equals 14 residues. Between the trimmed V and J ends, which lost 6 bases and 4 bases, there was a span of 16 bases. Germline V gene sequence: CDR1 DFQATT, CDR2 SNEGSKA (reference sequence). This chain's CDR3 is CSASTGTRNQPQHF. CDR3 in DNA: TGCAGTGCAAGCACCGGGACACGGAATCAGCCCCAGCATTTT.

The V gene is TRBV6-2 or TRBV6-3, the J gene TRBJ1-1; D is undetermined. The germline CDR1 and CDR2 sequences are MNHEY and SVGEGT. The CDR3 covers 13 residues. V lost 8 bases and J lost 3, with 13 bases in between. The CDR3 DNA follows: TGTGCCAGCGGTAACCTCGCGGACACTGAAGCTTTCTTT. It yields the protein CASGNLADTEAFF.

This clonotype was recorded at least ten times. The gene calls are TRBV19 and TRBJ1-3; no definite D call. The CDR3 sequence is 16 residues long. Trimming removed 5 bases at V and 0 bases at J, with 14 bases between. Germline assignment: CDR1 LNHDA and CDR2 SQIVND (reference sequence). The CDR3 protein is CASSSDALISGNTIYF. The CDR3 DNA sequence: TGTGCCAGTAGTTCCGACGCACTGATCTCTGGAAACACCATATATTTT.

This clonotype was found many times. The chain recombines TRBV12-3 or TRBV12-4 with TRBJ1-5; D ambiguous. V lost 6 bases, J lost 0 bases, and 6 bases lay in between. There are 13 residues in the CDR3. The CDR3 spells CASSVGSNQPQHF. The CDR3, as DNA: TGTGCCAGCAGCGTAGGTAGCAATCAGCCCCAGCATTTT.

This clonotype was picked up many times. This may come from a read error, since a much larger clone is one base off. V usage is TRBV6-4 and J usage is TRBJ1-2, with unresolved D. Germline V gene sequence: CDR1 MRHNA, CDR2 SNTAGT. V shed 5 bases and J shed 0 bases, with 19 bases lying between them. The CDR3 spans 17 residues. CDR3 coding DNA: TGTGCCAGCAGTCGTACTCCAAGGGAACCAACTAACTATGGCTACACCTTC. Translating it yields CASSRTPREPTNYGYTF.

V and J are TRBV6-1 and TRBJ1-5, with D unclear. From germline, CDR1 is MNHNS and CDR2 SASEGT. The V end lost 3 bases, the J end lost 4 bases, and 13 bases lay between the germline ends. The CDR3 has 15 amino acids. The CDR3 sequence: CASSDRGGFNQPQHF. In DNA, the CDR3 is TGTGCCAGCAGTGACCGGGGTGGTTTTAATCAGCCCCAGCATTTT.

This clonotype was seen repeatedly, ten times or more. The chain has TRBV4-1 and TRBJ1-1, with D uncertain. Germline V gives CDR1 MGHRA, CDR2 YSYEKL. V was cut by 1 base and J by 4 bases, with 25 bases left in between. The CDR3 totals 19 residues. For the CDR3, the DNA is TGCGCCAGCAGCCAAGGTCATATTTGGGTTAGGGTCGAGGGCACTGAAGCTTTCTTT. This sequence encodes CASSQGHIWVRVEGTEAFF.

V usage is TRBV4-1 and J usage is TRBJ2-3, with TRBD1 matching over 9 bases. Losses at the gene ends were 2 bases for V and 4 bases for J; bases not matched to a gene: 7. In germline, CDR1 is MGHRA, CDR2 YSYEKL. The CDR3 loop spans 16 amino acids. CDR3 nucleotide sequence: TGCGCCAGCAGCCAATACCCCGGGACAGGGTCAGATACGCAGTATTTT. Its translation is CASSQYPGTGSDTQYF.